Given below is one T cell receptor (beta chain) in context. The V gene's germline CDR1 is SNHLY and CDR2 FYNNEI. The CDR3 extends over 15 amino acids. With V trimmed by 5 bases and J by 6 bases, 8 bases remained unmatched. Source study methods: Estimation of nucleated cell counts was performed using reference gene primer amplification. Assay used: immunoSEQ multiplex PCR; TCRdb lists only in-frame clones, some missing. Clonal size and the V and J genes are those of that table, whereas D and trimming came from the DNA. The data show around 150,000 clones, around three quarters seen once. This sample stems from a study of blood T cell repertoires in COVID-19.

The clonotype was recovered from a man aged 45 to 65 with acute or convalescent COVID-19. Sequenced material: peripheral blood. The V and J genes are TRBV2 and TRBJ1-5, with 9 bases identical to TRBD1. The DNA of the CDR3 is TGTGCCAGCAGTTCAAGACAGGGGGTGGCTCAGCCCCAGCATTTT. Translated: CASSSRQGVAQPQHF.